This TCR beta chain is from a study of persistence of HIV-infected CD4 T cells. Findings and limits, study-wide: Antigen-responding cells were enriched for degenerate expanded CDR3beta sequences. The rare CMV-responding cells with HIV-1 proviruses were not separately TCR-sequenced.

This clone was picked up a small number of times. The antigen remains unidentified. Germline CDR1 LGHDT, CDR2 YNNKEL (reference sequence). Trimming took 4 bases from V and 4 from J, leaving 10 bases between them. The CDR3 runs to 13 residues. This nonspecific control used anti-CD3/anti-CD28 bead stimulation of CD4+ T cells. CD4+ T cells upregulating both CD40 ligand and CD69 were sorted as responding cells. This was the immunoSEQ version 4 assay in survey mode. Sequencing used immunoSEQ multiplex PCR; TCRdb keeps in-frame clones, though not all of them. The table includes 45,000 or so clones, about 88% detected once.

Sequences were derived from CD4+ T cells sorted from PBMCs after roughly 18-hour stimulation, sampled from a patient who received antiretroviral therapy. This receptor was obtained from an adult woman with HIV who was CMV-seropositive. This chain links TRBV3-1 (or the pseudogene TRBV3-2) with TRBJ1-2; no firm D call. The CDR3 is CASSRQGRYGYTF. CDR3 nucleotide sequence: TGTGCCAGCAGCCGCCAAGGGCGCTATGGCTACACCTTC.